This T cell receptor beta chain was sequenced during a study of shared clonotypes between healthy human individuals. Study results and limitations: Generation probabilities were higher for clonotypes shared across all four sorted-subset donors than for unshared ones.

The naive CD8 population came from CD45RO-negative cells selected for CCR7, without terminally differentiated effector memory CD45RA+ cells. As to this clone: Its cognate antigen is unknown.

The method was immunoSEQ multiplex PCR; TCRdb's version includes in-frame clones alone and lacks a portion of them. This sample has about 2.2 million clones, with just over 90% found just once. Sequenced: naive CD8+ T cells from PBMCs. This TCR came from a man aged 18-30 years in good health. Some clones in this sample may be carry-over from other donors' samples.

CDR3 nucleotides: TGCGCCAGCAGCTCAGGGGATAGCAATCAGCCCCAGCATTTT. It encodes CASSSGDSNQPQHF. The J gene is TRBJ1-5, the V gene TRBV5-1; D possibly corresponds to TRBD1 (6 bases). The germline V gene has CDR1 SGHRS and CDR2 YFSETQ. CDR3 length: 14 amino acids. Trimming cost V 3 bases and J 0 bases, with 7 bases left between them.